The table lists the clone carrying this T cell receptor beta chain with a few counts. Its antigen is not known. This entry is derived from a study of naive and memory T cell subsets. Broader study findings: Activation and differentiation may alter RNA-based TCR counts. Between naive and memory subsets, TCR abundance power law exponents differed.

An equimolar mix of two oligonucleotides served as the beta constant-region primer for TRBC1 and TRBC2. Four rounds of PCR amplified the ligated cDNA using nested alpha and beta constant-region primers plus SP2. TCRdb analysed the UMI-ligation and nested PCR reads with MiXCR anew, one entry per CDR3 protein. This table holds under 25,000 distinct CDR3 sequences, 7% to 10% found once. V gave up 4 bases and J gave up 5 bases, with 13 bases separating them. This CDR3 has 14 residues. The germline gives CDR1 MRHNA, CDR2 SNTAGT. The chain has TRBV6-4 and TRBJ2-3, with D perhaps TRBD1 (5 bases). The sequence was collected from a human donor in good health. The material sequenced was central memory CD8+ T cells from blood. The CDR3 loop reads CASSGQGLEDTQYF. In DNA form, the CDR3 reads TGTGCCAGCAGTGGGCAGGGTTTAGAAGATACGCAGTATTTT.